This TCR beta chain emerged from a study of T cells after yellow fever vaccination. Regarding the study as a whole: At approximately 95% for CD4 and roughly 87% for CD8, most primary-vaccination clones showed up again after the booster. Abundant contaminating clonotypes from the bulk population could appear in FACS-sorted repertoires.

As concerns this clonotype: As yet, its antigen is unknown.

This CDR3 is built from 14 residues. Losses at the gene ends were 6 bases for V and 4 bases for J; bases not matched to a gene: 4. The germline V gene encodes CDR1 ENHRY and CDR2 SYGVKD. Researchers made TCR cDNA using 5'RACE template switching, and this step added a universal primer site and UMIs. TCRdb re-analysed the 5' RACE reads in MiXCR, keeping a single row per CDR3 protein. The table shows under 550,000 distinct CDR3 sequences, with 20% to 25% occurring only once. The chain employs TRBV10-3 and TRBJ1-3; TRBD1 agrees at 9 bases. Sequencing used PBMCs, obtained approximately 22 days after the first yellow fever vaccination. This receptor was obtained from a man younger than 30 who received the YFV17D yellow fever vaccine. The CDR3 loop is CAISPQGAGNTIYF. As DNA, the CDR3 is TGTGCCATCAGCCCACAGGGGGCGGGAAACACCATATATTTT.